This entry lists 17 T cell receptor beta chains sequenced from one sample in a study of cytomegalovirus exposure and HLA in healthy donors (dated by TCRdb to about 2017). Libraries were made using the immunoSEQ multiplex PCR assay. For the multiplex PCR, a mixture combining 60 forward primers for TCR Vbeta segments and 13 reverse primers for TCR Jbeta segments was used. TCRdb re-hosts the immuneACCESS table, in-frame sequences only. Its copies lack some clones; in the studies checked, an unresolved V gene accounts for under half of them, and the cause for the rest is not known. The sample has approximately 100,000 clones on record. The ten top clones hold about 3.5% of the sample. The sequencing sample was made of PBMCs. The receptors come from a man aged 35 to 55 in good health and CMV-seronegative.

This chain links TRBV2 with TRBJ1-2; D unclear. V was shortened by 4 bases and J by 0 bases, with 6 bases between the two germline ends. The CDR3 extends over 13 amino acids. Germline-derived CDR1 and CDR2 are SNHLY and FYNNEI. CDR3 protein: CASSVLANYGYTF. CDR3 sequence (DNA): TGTGCCAGCAGTGTGTTAGCTAACTATGGCTACACCTTC. Using reference TRBV2 and TRBJ1-2 for the parts outside the CDR3, the full variable domain is EPEVTQTPSHQVTQMGQEVILRCVPISNHLYFYWYRQILGQKVEFLVSFYNNEISEKSEIFDDQFSVERPDGSNFTLKIRSTKLEDSAMYFCASSVLANYGYTFGSGTRLTVV.

The V gene is TRBV5-6, the J gene TRBJ1-1; weak D call: TRBD1 (5 bases). Germline CDR1 and CDR2: SGHDT and YYEEEE. Trimming left V 4 bases short and J 11 bases short, with 15 bases between. The CDR3 is 12 amino acids. The CDR3 here is CASSLTGGVAFF. The CDR3 nucleotides read TGTGCCAGCAGCCTCACCGGGGGTGTGGCTTTCTTT. The variable domain in full, completed from reference TRBV5-6 and TRBJ1-1, reads DAGVTQSPTHLIKTRGQQVTLRCSPKSGHDTVSWYQQALGQGPQFIFQYYEEEERQRGNFPDRFSGHQFPNYSSELNVNALLLGDSALYLCASSLTGGVAFFGQGTRLTVV.

As DNA, the CDR3 is TGTGCCAGCACCACAGGGTGGAACACTGAAGCTTTCTTT. Its translation is CASTTGWNTEAFF. The genes are TRBV11-2 and TRBJ1-1; maybe TRBD1 (6 bases). Trimming pared 7 bases from V and 1 base from J, leaving 10 bases between. The CDR3 runs 13 residues. The V gene's germline CDR1 is SGHAT and CDR2 FQNNGV.

J is TRBJ1-2 and V is TRBV9; D unclear. CDR1 SGDLS and CDR2 YYNGEE come from the germline V gene. The CDR3 is 13 amino acids. Trimming cost V 0 bases and J 8 bases, with 11 bases left between them. CDR3 DNA: TGTGCCAGCAGCGTAGAATCAGGAAACGGCTACACCTTC. Translating gives CASSVESGNGYTF.

The chain joins TRBV6-1 to TRBJ2-5; 9 bases are shared with TRBD2. The junction had 9 bases not matched to a gene; V was cut back by 10 bases and J by 0 bases. The CDR3 consists of 15 residues. CDR1 and CDR2 (germline): MNHNS, SASEGT. The CDR3 bases are TGTGCCACATTAGCGGGGGACATATACCAAGAGACCCAGTACTTC. Protein: CATLAGDIYQETQYF.

The chain recombines TRBV6-5 with TRBJ2-7; 9 nucleotides line up with TRBD1. With 8 bases clipped from V and 2 bases from J, the junction kept 7 bases outside the gene matches. In germline, CDR1 is MNHEY, CDR2 SVGAGI. This CDR3 region has 14 residues. DNA for the CDR3: TGTGCCAGCTCTATAGGACAGGGGACCTACGAGCAGTACTTC. It translates to CASSIGQGTYEQYF.

This sequence joins TRBV30 and TRBJ1-6, with D perhaps matching TRBD1 (6 bases). Trimming pared 5 bases from V and 5 bases from J, leaving 10 bases between. The germline V gene has CDR1 GTSNPN and CDR2 SVGIG (reference sequence). This CDR3 is built from 13 residues. CDR3 sequence (DNA): TGTGCCTGGGGGGACATCGATAATTCACCCCTCCACTTT. This translates into CAWGDIDNSPLHF.

The chain uses TRBV4-3 and TRBJ2-7, with D perhaps matching TRBD2 (6 bases). The CDR3 runs to 16 residues. V was shortened by 0 bases and J by 4 bases, with 16 bases between the two germline ends. CDR1 and CDR2 from the germline V gene are LGHNA and YSLEER. CDR3 in DNA: TGCGCCAGCAGCCAAGAGGAGGGTAGCGGAGTTTACGAGCAGTACTTC. It codes for CASSQEEGSGVYEQYF.

The chain employs TRBV6-5 and TRBJ2-2, with a possible D match to TRBD2 (7 bases). Germline CDR1 reads MNHEY; CDR2 reads SVGAGI. Trimming removed 3 bases from V and 4 bases from J, with 12 bases in between. This CDR3 is 15 amino acids long. The CDR3 spells CASSYFGGATGELFF. The CDR3 DNA follows: TGTGCCAGCAGTTATTTTGGGGGGGCCACCGGGGAGCTGTTTTTT.

The chain couples TRBV6-1 to TRBJ2-5, with 9 bases matching TRBD2. After removal of 4 bases from V and 3 bases from J, the junction contained 3 bases not matched to a gene. The CDR3 loop spans 14 amino acids. Looked up from germline, CDR1 is MNHNS and CDR2 is SASEGT. The CDR3 is CASSVSGGKETQYF. CDR3 in DNA: TGTGCCAGCAGTGTTAGCGGGGGAAAAGAGACCCAGTACTTC.

V and J are TRBV7-9 and TRBJ2-2; 7 positions match TRBD1. The V segment lost 3 bases and the J segment 5 bases; nucleotides outside the gene matches: 6. Germline CDR1 reads SEHNR; CDR2 reads FQNEAQ (reference sequence). The CDR3 covers 15 residues. The CDR3 nucleotides read TGTGCCAGCAGCTTCCAGGACAGGCGGACCGGGGAGCTGTTTTTT. It codes for CASSFQDRRTGELFF.

This chain connects TRBV7-7 to TRBJ2-1, with TRBD2 matching 10 bases. Per germline, CDR1 SSHAT and CDR2 FNYEAQ (reference sequence). The CDR3 covers 15 residues. J gave up 6 bases and V 5 bases, and 7 bases lay outside the gene matches. CDR3 in DNA: TGTGCCAGCAGCACAACTAGCGGGGAGATCAATGAGCAGTTCTTC. It codes for CASSTTSGEINEQFF.

To note about this clone: Other DNA sequences in this sample translate to the same CDR3. The chain couples TRBV28 to TRBJ1-1, with D possibly TRBD1 on 6 matching bases. The ends were cut back, 5 bases at V and 0 bases at J, with 10 bases in the middle. The CDR3 is 14 amino acids. Germline lookup yields CDR1 MDHEN and CDR2 SYDVKM. The CDR3 region has the DNA TGTGCCAGCAGTCCAGGGGCGTTGAACACTGAAGCTTTCTTT. It is translated as CASSPGALNTEAFF. Variable domain in full (rest from reference TRBV28 and TRBJ1-1): DVKVTQSSRYLVKRTGEKVFLECVQDMDHENMFWYRQDPGLGLRLIYFSYDVKMKEKGDIPEGYSVSREKKERFSLILESASTNQTSMYLCASSPGALNTEAFFGQGTRLTVV.

The chain uses TRBV19 and TRBJ1-1, with a tentative D call TRBD1 (6 bases). Germline V gives CDR1 LNHDA, CDR2 SQIVND (reference sequence). Trimming left V 5 bases short and J 4 bases short, with 14 bases between. This CDR3 comprises 14 residues. DNA for the CDR3: TGTGCCAGTAGTCCTCAGGGGTACCTCACTGAAGCTTTCTTT. It codes for CASSPQGYLTEAFF.

The chain combines TRBV7-2 with TRBJ2-3; 7 bases are shared with TRBD2. This CDR3 has 15 residues. The junction had 6 bases not matched to a gene; V was cut back by 4 bases and J by 2 bases. The V gene's germline CDR1 is SGHTA and CDR2 FQGNSA. CDR3 sequence: CASSSLGTTTDTQYF. Here the CDR3 DNA reads TGTGCCAGCAGCTCCCTCGGGACTACCACAGATACGCAGTATTTT.

The chain carries TRBV5-1 and TRBJ1-2; 9 bases are a match to TRBD1. In germline, CDR1 is SGHRS, CDR2 YFSETQ. CDR3 length: 15 residues. Trimming removed 0 bases from V and 6 bases from J; junction bases left unmatched: 6. The DNA of the CDR3 is TGCGCCAGCAGCTTGGCATTACAGGGGGCTGATGGCTACACCTTC. Translation: CASSLALQGADGYTF. Supplemented by reference TRBV5-1 and TRBJ1-2, the full variable domain reads KAGVTQTPRYLIKTRGQQVTLSCSPISGHRSVSWYQQTPGQGLQFLFEYFSETQRNKGNFPGRFSGRQFSNSRSEMNVSTLELGDSALYLCASSLALQGADGYTFGSGTRLTVV.

V gene TRBV6-4 combines with J gene TRBJ1-1; 8 nucleotides align to TRBD1. Per germline, CDR1 MRHNA and CDR2 SNTAGT. V gave up 6 bases and J gave up 1 base; unmatched junction bases: 4. The CDR3 is made up of 14 amino acids. The CDR3 DNA sequence: TGTGCCAGCAGACCCGGGACAGGGAACACTGAAGCTTTCTTT. Encoded protein: CASRPGTGNTEAFF.